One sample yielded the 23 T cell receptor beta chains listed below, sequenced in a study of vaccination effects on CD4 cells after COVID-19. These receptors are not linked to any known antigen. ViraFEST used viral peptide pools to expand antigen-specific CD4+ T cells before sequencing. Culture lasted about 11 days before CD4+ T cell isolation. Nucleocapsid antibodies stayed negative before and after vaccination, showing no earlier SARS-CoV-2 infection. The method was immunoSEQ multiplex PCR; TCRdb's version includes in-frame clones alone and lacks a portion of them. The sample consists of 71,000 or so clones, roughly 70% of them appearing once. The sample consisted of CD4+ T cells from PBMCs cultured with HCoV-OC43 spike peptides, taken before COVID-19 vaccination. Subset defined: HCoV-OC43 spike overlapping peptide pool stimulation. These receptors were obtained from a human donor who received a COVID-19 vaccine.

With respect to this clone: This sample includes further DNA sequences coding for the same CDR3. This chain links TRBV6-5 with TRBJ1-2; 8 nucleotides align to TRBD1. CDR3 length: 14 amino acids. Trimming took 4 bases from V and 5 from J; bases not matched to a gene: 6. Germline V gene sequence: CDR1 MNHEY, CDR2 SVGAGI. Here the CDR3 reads CASSSRGRGYGYTF. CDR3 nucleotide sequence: TGTGCCAGCAGTTCCAGGGGGCGAGGGTATGGCTACACCTTC.

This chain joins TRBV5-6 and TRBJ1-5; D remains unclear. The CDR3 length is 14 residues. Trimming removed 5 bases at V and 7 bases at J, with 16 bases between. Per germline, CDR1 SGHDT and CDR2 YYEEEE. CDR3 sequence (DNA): TGTGCCAGCAGTTTGAGGTCCTCTGGACAGCCCCAGCATTTT. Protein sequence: CASSLRSSGQPQHF.

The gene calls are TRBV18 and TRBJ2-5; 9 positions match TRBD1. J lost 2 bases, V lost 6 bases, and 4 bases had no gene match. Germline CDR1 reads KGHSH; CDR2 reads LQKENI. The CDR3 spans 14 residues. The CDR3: CASSGDRAQETQYF. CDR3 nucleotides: TGTGCCAGCTCGGGGGACAGGGCGCAAGAGACCCAGTACTTC.

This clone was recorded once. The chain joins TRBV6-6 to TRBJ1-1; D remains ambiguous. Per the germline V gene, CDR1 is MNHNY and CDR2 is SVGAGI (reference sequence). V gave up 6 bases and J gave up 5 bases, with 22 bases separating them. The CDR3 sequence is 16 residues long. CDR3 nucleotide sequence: TGTGCCAGCAGCCCCGTCGGGGAAACTTATGGGACTGAAGCTTTCTTT. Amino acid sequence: CASSPVGETYGTEAFF.

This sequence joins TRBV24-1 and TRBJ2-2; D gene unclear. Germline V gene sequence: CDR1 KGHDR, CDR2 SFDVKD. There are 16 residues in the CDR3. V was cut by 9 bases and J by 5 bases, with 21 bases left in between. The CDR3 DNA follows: TGTGCCACCCCCAAATGGGTTGTCCGGAGAACCGGGGAGCTGTTTTTT. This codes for CATPKWVVRRTGELFF.

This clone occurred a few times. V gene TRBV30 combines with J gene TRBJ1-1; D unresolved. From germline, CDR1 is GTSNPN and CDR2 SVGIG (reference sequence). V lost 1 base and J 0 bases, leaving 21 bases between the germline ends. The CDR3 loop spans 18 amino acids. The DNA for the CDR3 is TGTGCCTGGAGTGGGATGCAAGTGATACCCTTGCTGAACACTGAAGCTTTCTTT. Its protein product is CAWSGMQVIPLLNTEAFF. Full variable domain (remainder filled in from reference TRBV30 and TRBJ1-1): SQTIHQWPATLVQPVGSPLSLECTVEGTSNPNLYWYRQAAGRGLQLLFYSVGIGQISSEVPQNLSASRPQDRQFILSSKKLLLSDSGFYLCAWSGMQVIPLLNTEAFFGQGTRLTVV.

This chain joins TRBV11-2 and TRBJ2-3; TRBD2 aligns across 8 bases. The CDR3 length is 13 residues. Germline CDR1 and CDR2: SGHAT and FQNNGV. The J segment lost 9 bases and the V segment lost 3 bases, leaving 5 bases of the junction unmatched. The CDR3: CASSFSGGRTQYF. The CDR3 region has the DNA TGTGCCAGCAGCTTCTCGGGGGGGAGAACGCAGTATTTT.

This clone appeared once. In DNA form, the CDR3 reads TGTGCCAGCAGCTTCGGGGGACAGGGGGACACTGAAGCTTTCTTT. It yields the protein CASSFGGQGDTEAFF. The chain is built from TRBV5-4 and TRBJ1-1, with TRBD1 matching over 11 bases. The V gene's germline CDR1 is SGHNT and CDR2 YYREEE (reference sequence). The CDR3 contains 15 residues. V lost 2 bases, J lost 3 bases, and 3 bases stayed unmatched.

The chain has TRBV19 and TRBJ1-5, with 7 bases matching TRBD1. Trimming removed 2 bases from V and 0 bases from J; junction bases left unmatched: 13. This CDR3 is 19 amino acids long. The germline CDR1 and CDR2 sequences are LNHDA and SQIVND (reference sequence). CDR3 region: CASSIRGGAGEYSNQPQHF. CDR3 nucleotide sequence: TGTGCCAGTAGTATACGAGGGGGCGCGGGGGAATATAGCAATCAGCCCCAGCATTTT. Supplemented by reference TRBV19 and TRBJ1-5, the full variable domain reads DGGITQSPKYLFRKEGQNVTLSCEQNLNHDAMYWYRQDPGQGLRLIYYSQIVNDFQKGDIAEGYSVSREKKESFPLTVTSAQKNPTAFYLCASSIRGGAGEYSNQPQHFGDGTRLSIL.

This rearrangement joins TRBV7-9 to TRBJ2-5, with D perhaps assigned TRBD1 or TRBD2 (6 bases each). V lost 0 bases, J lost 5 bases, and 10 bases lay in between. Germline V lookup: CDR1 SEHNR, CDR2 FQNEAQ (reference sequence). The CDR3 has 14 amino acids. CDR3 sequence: CASSLAGGRETQYF. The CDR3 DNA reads TGTGCCAGCAGCTTAGCGGGGGGCCGGGAGACCCAGTACTTC.

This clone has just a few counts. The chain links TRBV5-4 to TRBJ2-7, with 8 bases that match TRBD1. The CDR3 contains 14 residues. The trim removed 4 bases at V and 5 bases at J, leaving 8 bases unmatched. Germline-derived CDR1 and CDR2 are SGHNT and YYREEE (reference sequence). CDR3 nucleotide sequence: TGTGCCAGCAGCACCCCGGACAGGGTCCACGAGCAGTACGTC. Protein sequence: CASSTPDRVHEQYV.

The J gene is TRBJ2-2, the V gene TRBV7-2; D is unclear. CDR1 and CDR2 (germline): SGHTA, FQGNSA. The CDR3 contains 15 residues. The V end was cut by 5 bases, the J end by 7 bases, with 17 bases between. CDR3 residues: CASSPTPLRSGELFF. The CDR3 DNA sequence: TGTGCCAGCAGCCCGACCCCACTGAGGAGCGGGGAGCTGTTTTTT.

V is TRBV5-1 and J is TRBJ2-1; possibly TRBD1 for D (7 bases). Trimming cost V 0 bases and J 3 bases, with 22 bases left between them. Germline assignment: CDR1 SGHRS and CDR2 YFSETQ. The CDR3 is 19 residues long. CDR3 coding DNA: TGCGCCAGCAGCTTGGAACGTTTATCAGGGGGAGGCTACTACAATGAGCAGTTCTTC. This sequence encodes CASSLERLSGGGYYNEQFF.

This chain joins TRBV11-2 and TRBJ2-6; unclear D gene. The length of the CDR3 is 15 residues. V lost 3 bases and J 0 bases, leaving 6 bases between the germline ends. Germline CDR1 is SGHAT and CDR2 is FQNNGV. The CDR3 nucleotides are TGTGCCAGCAGCTTGAGCCTCTCTGGGGCCAACGTCCTGACTTTC. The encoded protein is CASSLSLSGANVLTF.

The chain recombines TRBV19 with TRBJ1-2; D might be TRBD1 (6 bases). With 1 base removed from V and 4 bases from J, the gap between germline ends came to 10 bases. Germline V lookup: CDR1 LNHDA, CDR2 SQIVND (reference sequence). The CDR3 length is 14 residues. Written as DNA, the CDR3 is TGTGCCAGTAGTATAGCGGCGACAGGCTATGGCTACACCTTC. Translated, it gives CASSIAATGYGYTF. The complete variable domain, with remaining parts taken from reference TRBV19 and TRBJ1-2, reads DGGITQSPKYLFRKEGQNVTLSCEQNLNHDAMYWYRQDPGQGLRLIYYSQIVNDFQKGDIAEGYSVSREKKESFPLTVTSAQKNPTAFYLCASSIAATGYGYTFGSGTRLTVV.

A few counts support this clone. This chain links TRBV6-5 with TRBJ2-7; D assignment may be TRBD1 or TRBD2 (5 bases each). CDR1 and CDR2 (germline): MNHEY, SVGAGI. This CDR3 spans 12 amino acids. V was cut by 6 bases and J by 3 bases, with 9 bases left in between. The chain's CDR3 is CASRRGHYEQYV. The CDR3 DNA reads TGTGCCAGCAGACGGGGCCACTACGAGCAGTACGTC.

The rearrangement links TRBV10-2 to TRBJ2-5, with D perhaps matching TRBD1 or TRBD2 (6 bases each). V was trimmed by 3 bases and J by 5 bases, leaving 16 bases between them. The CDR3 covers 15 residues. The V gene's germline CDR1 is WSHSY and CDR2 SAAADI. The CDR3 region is CASSDVGGSGETQYF. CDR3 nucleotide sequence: TGCGCCAGCAGTGATGTAGGGGGGTCGGGGGAGACCCAGTACTTC.

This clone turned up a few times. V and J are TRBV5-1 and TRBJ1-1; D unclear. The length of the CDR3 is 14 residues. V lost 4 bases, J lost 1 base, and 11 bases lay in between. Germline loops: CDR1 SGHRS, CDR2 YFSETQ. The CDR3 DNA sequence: TGCGCCAGCAGCCTGGATGGACGGAACACTGAAGCTTTCTTT. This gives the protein CASSLDGRNTEAFF.

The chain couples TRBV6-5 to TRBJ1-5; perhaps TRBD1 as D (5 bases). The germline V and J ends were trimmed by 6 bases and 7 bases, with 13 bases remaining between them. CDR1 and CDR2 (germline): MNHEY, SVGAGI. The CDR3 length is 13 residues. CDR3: CASRRTREQPQHF. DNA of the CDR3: TGTGCCAGCAGGCGGACCAGGGAACAGCCCCAGCATTTT.

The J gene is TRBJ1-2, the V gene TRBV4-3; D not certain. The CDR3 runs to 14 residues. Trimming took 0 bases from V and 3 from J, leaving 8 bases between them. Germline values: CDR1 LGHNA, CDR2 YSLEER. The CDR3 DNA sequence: TGCGCCAGCAGCCAAGAATCGGGGTACTATGGCTACACCTTC. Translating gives CASSQESGYYGYTF.

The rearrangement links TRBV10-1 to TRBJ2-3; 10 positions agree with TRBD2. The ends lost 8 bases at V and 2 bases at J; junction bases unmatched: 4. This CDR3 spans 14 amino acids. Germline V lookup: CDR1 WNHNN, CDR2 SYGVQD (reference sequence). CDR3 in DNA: TGCGCCAGCTCCGGGACTAGCGCCACAGATACGCAGTATTTT. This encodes CASSGTSATDTQYF.

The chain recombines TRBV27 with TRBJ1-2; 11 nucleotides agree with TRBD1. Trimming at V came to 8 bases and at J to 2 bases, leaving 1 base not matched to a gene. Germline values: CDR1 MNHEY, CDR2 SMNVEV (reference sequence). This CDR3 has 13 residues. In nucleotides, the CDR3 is TGTGCCAGCGGGGACAGGGGGAACTATGGCTACACCTTC. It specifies CASGDRGNYGYTF.

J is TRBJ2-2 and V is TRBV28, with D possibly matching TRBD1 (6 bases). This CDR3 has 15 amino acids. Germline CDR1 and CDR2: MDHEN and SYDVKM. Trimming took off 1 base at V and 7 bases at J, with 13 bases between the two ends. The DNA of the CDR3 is TGTGCCAGCAGTTTATATACAGGGTATGGCGGGGAGCTGTTTTTT. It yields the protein CASSLYTGYGGELFF.